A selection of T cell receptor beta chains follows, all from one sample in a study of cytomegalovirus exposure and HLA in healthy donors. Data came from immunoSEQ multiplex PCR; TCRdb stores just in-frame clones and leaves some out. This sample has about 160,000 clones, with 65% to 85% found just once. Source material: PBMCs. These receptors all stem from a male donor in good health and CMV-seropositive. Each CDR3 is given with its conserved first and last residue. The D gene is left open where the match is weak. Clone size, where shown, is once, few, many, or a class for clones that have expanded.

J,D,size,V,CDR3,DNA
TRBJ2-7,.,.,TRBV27,CASSLGERQRPYEQYF,TGTGCCAGCAGTTTAGGGGAGCGGCAGAGGCCCTACGAGCAGTACTTC
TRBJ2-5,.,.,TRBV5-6,CASSTGSKVGTQYF,TGTGCCAGCAGTACGGGGAGCAAAGTGGGGACCCAGTACTTC
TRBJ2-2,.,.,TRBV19,CASSRYGSGTGELFF,TGTGCCAGTAGTCGGTACGGGAGCGGCACCGGGGAGCTGTTTTTT
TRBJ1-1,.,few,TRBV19,CASSWARVKSEAFF,TGTGCCAGTAGTTGGGCCAGGGTAAAATCTGAAGCTTTCTTT
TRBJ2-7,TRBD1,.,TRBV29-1,CSVEDSAQGLSYEQYF,TGCAGCGTTGAAGATTCCGCACAGGGGCTCTCCTACGAGCAGTACTTC
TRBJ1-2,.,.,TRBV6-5,CASKTRSPLYGYTF,TGTGCCAGCAAAACGAGGTCCCCTCTCTATGGCTACACCTTC
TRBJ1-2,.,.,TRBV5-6,CASSLEIGPHQADGYTF,TGTGCCAGCAGCTTGGAGATCGGCCCCCACCAAGCGGATGGCTACACCTTC
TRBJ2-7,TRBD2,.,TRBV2,CATRLAGNYEQYF,TGTGCCACCCGACTAGCGGGGAACTACGAGCAGTACTTC
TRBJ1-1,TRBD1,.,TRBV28,CASRTGTGLDTEAFF,TGTGCCAGCAGGACCGGGACAGGCCTCGACACTGAAGCTTTCTTT
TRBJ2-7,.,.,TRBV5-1,CASSLVSYEQYF,TGCGCCAGCAGCTTGGTTAGCTACGAGCAGTACTTC
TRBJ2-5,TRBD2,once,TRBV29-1,CSVAEGSGMGETQYF,TGCAGCGTAGCAGAAGGTAGCGGGATGGGAGAGACCCAGTACTTC
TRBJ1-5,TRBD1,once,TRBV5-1,CASSLEPTGSQPQHF,TGCGCCAGCAGCTTGGAACCGACAGGGAGTCAGCCCCAGCATTTT
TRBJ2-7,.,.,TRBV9,CASSVEEGALSYEQYF,TGTGCCAGCAGCGTAGAGGAAGGGGCCCTTTCCTACGAGCAGTACTTC
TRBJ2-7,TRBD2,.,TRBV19,CASSPGLAPDYEQYF,TGTGCCAGTAGTCCCGGACTAGCCCCTGACTACGAGCAGTACTTC
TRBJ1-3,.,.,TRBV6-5,CASSQPRQGNTIYF,TGTGCCAGCAGTCAACCAAGACAGGGAAACACCATATATTTT
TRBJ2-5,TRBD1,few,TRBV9,CASSKRQGQETQYF,TGTGCCAGCAGCAAACGACAGGGTCAAGAGACCCAGTACTTC
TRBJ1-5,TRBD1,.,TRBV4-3,CASSRTGGGQPQHF,TGCGCCAGCAGCAGGACAGGGGGCGGTCAGCCCCAGCATTTT
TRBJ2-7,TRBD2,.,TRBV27,CASSLAGTSGTYEQYF,TGTGCCAGCAGTCTCGCCGGGACTAGCGGTACGTACGAGCAGTACTTC
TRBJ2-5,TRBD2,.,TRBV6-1,CASSVGGGETQYF,TGTGCCAGCAGTGTGGGGGGAGGGGAGACCCAGTACTTC
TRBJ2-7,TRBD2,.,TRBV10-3,CAISESGTTLYEQYF,TGTGCCATCAGTGAGTCCGGGACTACCCTCTACGAGCAGTACTTC
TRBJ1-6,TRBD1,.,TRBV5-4,CASSLWTGSGNSPLHF,TGTGCCAGCAGCTTGTGGACAGGGTCGGGCAATTCACCCCTCCACTTT
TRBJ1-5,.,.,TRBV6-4,CASSDQGGQPQHF,TGTGCCAGCAGTGATCAGGGAGGTCAGCCCCAGCATTTT
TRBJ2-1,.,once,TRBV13,CASSPNHIPRDEQFF,TGTGCCAGCAGCCCCAATCACATCCCGCGGGATGAGCAGTTCTTC
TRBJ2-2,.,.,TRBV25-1,CASSAPGTTGELFF,TGTGCCAGCAGTGCCCCCGGGACTACCGGGGAGCTGTTTTTT
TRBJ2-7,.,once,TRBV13,CASSWRSVEQYF,TGTGCCAGCAGCTGGAGGAGTGTCGAGCAGTACTTC
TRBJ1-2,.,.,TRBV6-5,CASSYRGGDRGYGYTF,TGTGCCAGCAGTTACAGGGGAGGGGATCGTGGCTATGGCTACACCTTC
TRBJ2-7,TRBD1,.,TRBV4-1,CASSQDPDRGFYEQYF,TGCGCCAGCAGCCAAGATCCGGACAGGGGGTTCTACGAGCAGTACTTC
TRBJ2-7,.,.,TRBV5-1,CASSLGGRLGSYEQYF,TGCGCCAGCAGCTTGGGGGGCAGGTTAGGGTCCTACGAGCAGTACTTC
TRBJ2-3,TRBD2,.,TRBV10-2,CASRGLAAPDTQYF,TGCGCCAGCAGGGGACTAGCGGCTCCAGATACGCAGTATTTT
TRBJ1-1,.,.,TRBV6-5,CASSHRRGNTEAFF,TGTGCCAGCAGTCACAGAAGGGGTAACACTGAAGCTTTCTTT
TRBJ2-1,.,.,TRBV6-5,CASKTILRDYEQFF,TGTGCCAGCAAGACTATATTGCGGGACTATGAGCAGTTCTTC
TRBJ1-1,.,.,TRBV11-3,CASSLVATEAFF,TGTGCCAGCAGCTTAGTAGCCACTGAAGCTTTCTTT
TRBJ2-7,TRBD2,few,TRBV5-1,CASSGGGVEQYF,TGCGCCAGCAGCGGGGGGGGAGTCGAGCAGTACTTC
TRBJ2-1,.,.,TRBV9,CASSVAGSTYNEQFF,TGTGCCAGCAGCGTAGCGGGGAGCACCTACAATGAGCAGTTCTTC
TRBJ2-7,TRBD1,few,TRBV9,CASSQGAAESYEQYF,TGTGCCAGCAGCCAGGGGGCAGCCGAATCCTACGAGCAGTACTTC
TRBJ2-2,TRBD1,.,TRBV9,CASSVGQGELFF,TGTGCCAGCAGCGTGGGACAGGGCGAGCTGTTTTTT
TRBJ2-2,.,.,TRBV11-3,CASVQANTGELFF,TGTGCCAGCGTCCAGGCCAACACCGGGGAGCTGTTTTTT
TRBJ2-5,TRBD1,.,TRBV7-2,CASSLQGAQETQYF,TGTGCCAGCAGCTTACAGGGGGCCCAAGAGACCCAGTACTTC
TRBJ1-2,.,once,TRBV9,CASSVAEGAGYTF,TGTGCCAGCAGCGTAGCTGAAGGGGCGGGCTACACCTTC
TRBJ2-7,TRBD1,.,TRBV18,CASSPPSGGSYEQYF,TGTGCCAGCTCACCACCCTCAGGGGGCTCGTACGAGCAGTACTTC
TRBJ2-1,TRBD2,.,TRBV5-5,CASSFGLAGYNEQFF,TGTGCCAGCAGCTTCGGACTAGCGGGGTACAATGAGCAGTTCTTC
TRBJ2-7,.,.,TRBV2,CASMTYEQYF,TGTGCCAGCATGACTTACGAGCAGTACTTC
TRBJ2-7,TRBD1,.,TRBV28,CASSSPHSGTGGCRQYF,TGTGCCAGCAGCTCGCCCCATTCCGGGACAGGGGGCTGTAGGCAGTACTTC
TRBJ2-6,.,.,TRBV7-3,CASTWGAGANVLTF,TGTGCCAGCACCTGGGGCGCTGGGGCCAACGTCCTGACTTTC
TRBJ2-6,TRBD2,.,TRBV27,CASSFASGPYGANVLTF,TGTGCCAGCAGTTTCGCTAGCGGGCCGTATGGGGCCAACGTCCTGACTTTC
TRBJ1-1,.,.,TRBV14,CASSQVRGNTEAFF,TGTGCCAGCAGCCAAGTCAGGGGGAACACTGAAGCTTTCTTT
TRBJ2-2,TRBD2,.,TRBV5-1,CASSLKTSGNTGELFF,TGCGCCAGCAGCTTGAAAACTAGCGGGAATACCGGGGAGCTGTTTTTT
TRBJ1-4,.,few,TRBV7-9,CASSLTGGLNEKLFF,TGTGCCAGCAGCTTAACGGGCGGACTTAATGAAAAACTGTTTTTT
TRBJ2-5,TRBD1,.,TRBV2,CASMKQGASGQETQYF,TGTGCCAGCATGAAACAGGGGGCGAGCGGTCAAGAGACCCAGTACTTC
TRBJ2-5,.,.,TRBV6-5,CASSSLRGTQYF,TGTGCCAGCAGTTCTCTCCGGGGGACCCAGTACTTC
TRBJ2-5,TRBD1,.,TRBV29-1,CSLYRGRETQYF,TGCAGCTTATACAGGGGTAGGGAGACCCAGTACTTC